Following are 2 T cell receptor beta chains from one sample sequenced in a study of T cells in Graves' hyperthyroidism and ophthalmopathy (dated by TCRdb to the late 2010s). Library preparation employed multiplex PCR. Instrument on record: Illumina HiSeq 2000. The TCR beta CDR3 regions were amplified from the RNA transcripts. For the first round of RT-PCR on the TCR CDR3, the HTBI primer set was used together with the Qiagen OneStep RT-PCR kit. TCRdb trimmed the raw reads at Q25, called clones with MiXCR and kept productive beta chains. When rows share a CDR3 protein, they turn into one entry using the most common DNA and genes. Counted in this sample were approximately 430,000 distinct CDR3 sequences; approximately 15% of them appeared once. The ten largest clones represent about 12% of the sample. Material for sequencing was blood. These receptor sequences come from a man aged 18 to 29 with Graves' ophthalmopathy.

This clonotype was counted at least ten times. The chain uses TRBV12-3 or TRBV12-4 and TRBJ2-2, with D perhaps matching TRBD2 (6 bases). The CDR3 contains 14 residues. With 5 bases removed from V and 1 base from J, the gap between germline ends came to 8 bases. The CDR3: CASSNSGNTGELFF. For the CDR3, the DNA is TGTGCCAGCAGTAATAGCGGGAACACCGGGGAGCTGTTTTTT.

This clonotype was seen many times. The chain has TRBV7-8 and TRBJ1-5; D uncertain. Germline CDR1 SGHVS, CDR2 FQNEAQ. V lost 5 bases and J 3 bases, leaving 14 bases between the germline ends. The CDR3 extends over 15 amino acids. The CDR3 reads CASSHPAEPNQPQHF. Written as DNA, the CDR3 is TGTGCCAGCAGCCATCCCGCGGAGCCCAATCAGCCCCAGCATTTT.